This TCR beta chain comes out of a study of blood T cell repertoires in COVID-19. Study information: Samples came from the United States, Italy and Spain, spanning acute and convalescent COVID-19.

A Seattle source enrolled patients during active infection and followed them longitudinally. Libraries were prepared by immunoSEQ multiplex PCR; TCRdb keeps only in-frame clonotypes and omits some of them. The sample has approximately 300,000 clones, almost 90% seen once; the top ten hold about 1%. Germline V gene sequence: CDR1 MNHEY, CDR2 SVGAGI. CDR3 length: 16 amino acids. Trimming shortened V by 2 bases and J by 0 bases, and 11 bases separated the two germline ends. Sample: peripheral blood. V is TRBV6-5 and J is TRBJ1-5; D gene ambiguous. This sequence originates from a middle-aged woman with COVID-19, enrolled during active disease. DNA for the CDR3: TGTGCCAGCAGTTACGGTCCAGTTACTAGCAATCAGCCCCAGCATTTT. Protein: CASSYGPVTSNQPQHF.